This TCR beta chain was recovered during a study of tumor and adjacent non-tumor tissue in lung cancer. This sample's RNA came from whole unsorted tissue. CDR1 is DFQATT and CDR2 is SNEGSKA in the germline V gene (reference sequence). V lost 5 bases to trimming and J lost 12 bases; unmatched junction nucleotides: 16. The CDR3 consists of 14 residues. The library came from three nested PCR rounds adapted from ARM-PCR protocols. MiXCR was run by TCRdb on the multiplex PCR reads, yielding one entry per CDR3 protein. This sample yields about 76,000 distinct CDR3 sequences, of which approximately 71% are seen a single time; roughly 12% belongs to the top ten.

The V call is TRBV20-1, the J call TRBJ2-4; 7 bases line up with TRBD1. This clonotype was sampled from a woman in her 70s with non-small cell lung cancer. The specimen was lung tumor tissue. CDR3 residues: CSALQGLTKSTQYF. The CDR3 bases are TGCAGTGCTTTACAGGGGTTAACCAAAAGCACTCAGTACTTC.